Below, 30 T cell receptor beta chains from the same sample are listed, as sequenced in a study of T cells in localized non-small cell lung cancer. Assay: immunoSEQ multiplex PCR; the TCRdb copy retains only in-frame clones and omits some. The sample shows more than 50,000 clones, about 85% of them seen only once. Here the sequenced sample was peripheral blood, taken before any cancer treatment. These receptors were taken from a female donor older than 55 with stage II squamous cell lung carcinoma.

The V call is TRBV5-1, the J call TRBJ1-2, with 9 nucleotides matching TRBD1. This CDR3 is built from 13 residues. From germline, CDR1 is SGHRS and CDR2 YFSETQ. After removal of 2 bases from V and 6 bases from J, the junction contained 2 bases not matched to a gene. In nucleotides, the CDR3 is TGCGCCAGCAGCTTACAGGGGGCCGATGGCTACACCTTC. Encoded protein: CASSLQGADGYTF.

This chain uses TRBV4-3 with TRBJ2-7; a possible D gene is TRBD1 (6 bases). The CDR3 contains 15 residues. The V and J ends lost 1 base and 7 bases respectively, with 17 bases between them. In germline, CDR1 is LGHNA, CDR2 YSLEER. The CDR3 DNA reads TGCGCCAGCAGCCAAGTATGGCCAGGGGAGTGGGAGCAGTACTTC. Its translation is CASSQVWPGEWEQYF.

CDR3 sequence (DNA): TGTGCCAGCAGCCCGGGGGCTACCTCCTACGAGCAGTACTTC. Translated, it gives CASSPGATSYEQYF. This chain uses TRBV9 with TRBJ2-7; tentatively, D is TRBD1 or TRBD2 (6 bases each). V was trimmed by 4 bases and J by 0 bases, leaving 11 bases between them. The CDR3 sequence is 14 residues long. Germline V gives CDR1 SGDLS, CDR2 YYNGEE.

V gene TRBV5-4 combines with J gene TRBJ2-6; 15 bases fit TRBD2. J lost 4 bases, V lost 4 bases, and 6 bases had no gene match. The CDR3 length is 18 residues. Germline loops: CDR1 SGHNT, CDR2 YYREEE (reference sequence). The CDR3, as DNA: TGTGCCAGCAGCCCAGGACTAGCGGGGGGGATCGGGGCCAACGTCCTGACTTTC. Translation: CASSPGLAGGIGANVLTF.

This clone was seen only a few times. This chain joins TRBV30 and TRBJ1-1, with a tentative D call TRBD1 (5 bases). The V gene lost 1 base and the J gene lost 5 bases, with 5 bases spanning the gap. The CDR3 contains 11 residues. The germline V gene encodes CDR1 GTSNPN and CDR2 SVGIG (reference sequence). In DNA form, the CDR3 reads TGTGCCTGGAGTGACAGGACTGAAGCTTTCTTT. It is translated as CAWSDRTEAFF.

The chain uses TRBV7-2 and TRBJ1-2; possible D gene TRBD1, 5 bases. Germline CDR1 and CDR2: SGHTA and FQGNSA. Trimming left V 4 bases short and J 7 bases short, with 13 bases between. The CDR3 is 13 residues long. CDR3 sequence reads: CASSWGGAVGYTF. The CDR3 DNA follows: TGTGCCAGCAGCTGGGGAGGGGCGGTTGGCTACACCTTC.

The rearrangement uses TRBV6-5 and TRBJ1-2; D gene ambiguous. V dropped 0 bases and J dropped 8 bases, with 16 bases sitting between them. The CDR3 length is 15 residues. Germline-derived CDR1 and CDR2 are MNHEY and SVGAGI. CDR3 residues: CASSYSVPRKVGYTF. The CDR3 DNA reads TGTGCCAGCAGTTACTCGGTTCCCCGAAAAGTAGGCTACACCTTC.

CDR3 region: CASSQSHRGAGETQYF. The CDR3 DNA sequence: TGCGCCAGCAGCCAATCCCACAGGGGAGCGGGGGAGACCCAGTACTTC. V and J are TRBV4-3 and TRBJ2-5; tentatively, D is TRBD1 or TRBD2 (7 bases each). Germline CDR1 is LGHNA and CDR2 is YSLEER. The CDR3 length is 16 residues. Trimming pared 2 bases from V and 5 bases from J, leaving 18 bases between.

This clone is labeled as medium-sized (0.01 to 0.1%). The CDR3 DNA reads as TGTGCCAGCAGCTTATTAGACGGGACAGGGAGACTGAAGGGCTACACCTTC. Amino acids: CASSLLDGTGRLKGYTF. The chain uses TRBV7-9 and TRBJ1-2, with TRBD1 matching over 9 bases. Per the germline V gene, CDR1 is SEHNR and CDR2 is FQNEAQ (reference sequence). With V trimmed by 2 bases and J by 8 bases, 15 bases remained unmatched. The CDR3 covers 17 residues.

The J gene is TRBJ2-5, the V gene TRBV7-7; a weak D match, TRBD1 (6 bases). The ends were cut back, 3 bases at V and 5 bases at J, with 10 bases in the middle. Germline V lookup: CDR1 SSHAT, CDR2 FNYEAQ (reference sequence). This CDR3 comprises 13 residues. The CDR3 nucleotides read TGTGCCAGCAGCTTGGGGACACAGGAGACCCAGTACTTC. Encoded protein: CASSLGTQETQYF.

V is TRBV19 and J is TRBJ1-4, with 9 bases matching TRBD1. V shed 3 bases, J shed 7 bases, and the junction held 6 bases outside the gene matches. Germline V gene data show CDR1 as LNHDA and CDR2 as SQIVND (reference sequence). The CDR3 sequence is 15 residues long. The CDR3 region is CASSIVQGASEKLFF. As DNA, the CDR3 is TGTGCCAGTAGTATCGTACAGGGGGCTAGTGAAAAACTGTTTTTT.

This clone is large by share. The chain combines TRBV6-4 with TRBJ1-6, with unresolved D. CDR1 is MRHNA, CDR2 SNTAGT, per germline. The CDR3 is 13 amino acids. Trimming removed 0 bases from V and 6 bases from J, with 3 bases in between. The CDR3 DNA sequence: TGTGCCAGCAGTGACTCGAGTAATTCACCCCTCCACTTT. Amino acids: CASSDSSNSPLHF.

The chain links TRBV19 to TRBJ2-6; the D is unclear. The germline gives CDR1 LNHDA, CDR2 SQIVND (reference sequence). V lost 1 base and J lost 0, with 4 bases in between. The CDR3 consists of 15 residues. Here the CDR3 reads CASSIGSSGANVLTF. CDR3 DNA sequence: TGTGCCAGTAGTATAGGAAGCTCTGGGGCCAACGTCCTGACTTTC.

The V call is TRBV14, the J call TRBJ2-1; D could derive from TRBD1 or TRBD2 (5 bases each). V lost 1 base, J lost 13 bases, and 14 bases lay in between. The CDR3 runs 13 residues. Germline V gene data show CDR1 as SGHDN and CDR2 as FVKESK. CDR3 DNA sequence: TGTGCCAGCAGCCAAGCTCGGGGTGGGGCTCAGTTCTTC. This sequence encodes CASSQARGGAQFF. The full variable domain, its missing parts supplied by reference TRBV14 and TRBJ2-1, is EAGVTQFPSHSVIEKGQTVTLRCDPISGHDNLYWYRRVMGKEIKFLLHFVKESKQDESGMPNNRFLAERTGGTYSTLKVQPAELEDSGVYFCASSQARGGAQFFGPGTRLTVL.

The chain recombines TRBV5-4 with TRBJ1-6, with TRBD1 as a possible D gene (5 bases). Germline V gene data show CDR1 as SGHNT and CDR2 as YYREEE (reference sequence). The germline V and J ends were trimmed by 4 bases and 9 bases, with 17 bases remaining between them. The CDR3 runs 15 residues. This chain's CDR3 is CASSPEQVPTSPLHF. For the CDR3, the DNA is TGTGCCAGCAGCCCAGAACAGGTACCGACTTCACCCCTCCACTTT.

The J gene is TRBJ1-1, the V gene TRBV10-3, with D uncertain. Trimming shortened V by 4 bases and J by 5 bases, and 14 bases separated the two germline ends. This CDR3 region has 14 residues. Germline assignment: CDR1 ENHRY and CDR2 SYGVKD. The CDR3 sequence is CAISVGIGRTEAFF. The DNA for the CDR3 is TGTGCCATCAGTGTGGGGATCGGCAGGACTGAAGCTTTCTTT.

In DNA, the CDR3 is TGTGCCAGCAGTGGCCTAGCGGGGATGGCCGGGGAGCTGTTTTTT. Translation: CASSGLAGMAGELFF. This chain joins TRBV6-1 and TRBJ2-2; TRBD2 matches at 9 bases. Germline values: CDR1 MNHNS, CDR2 SASEGT. CDR3 length: 15 amino acids. Losses at the gene ends were 4 bases for V and 6 bases for J; bases not matched to a gene: 6.

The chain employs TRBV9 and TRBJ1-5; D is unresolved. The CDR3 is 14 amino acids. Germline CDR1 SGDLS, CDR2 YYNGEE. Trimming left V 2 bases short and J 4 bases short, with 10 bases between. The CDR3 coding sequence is TGTGCCAGCAGCGTCGGGAGCGGGAATCAGCCCCAGCATTTT. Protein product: CASSVGSGNQPQHF.

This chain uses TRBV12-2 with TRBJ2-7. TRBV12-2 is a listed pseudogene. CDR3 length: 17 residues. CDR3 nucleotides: TGTGCAAGTCGCTTGCAGTGGGAGGAAACAGGGTCGCGCGAGCAGTACTTC. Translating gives CASRLQWEETGSREQYF.

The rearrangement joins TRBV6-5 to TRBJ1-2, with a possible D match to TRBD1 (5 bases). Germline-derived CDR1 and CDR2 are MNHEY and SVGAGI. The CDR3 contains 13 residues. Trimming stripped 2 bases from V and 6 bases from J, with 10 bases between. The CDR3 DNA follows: TGTGCCAGCAGTTACCCAGGGAGTCATGGCTACACCTTC. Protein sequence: CASSYPGSHGYTF.

CDR3 amino acids: CASSLYTAGPGELFF. DNA for the CDR3: TGCGCCAGCAGCTTATACACAGCGGGGCCCGGGGAGCTGTTTTTT. V gene TRBV5-1 combines with J gene TRBJ2-2; TRBD2 matches 7 bases. This CDR3 spans 15 amino acids. CDR1 SGHRS and CDR2 YFSETQ come from the germline V gene. Trimming at V came to 2 bases and at J to 6 bases, leaving 7 bases not matched to a gene. Using reference TRBV5-1 and TRBJ2-2 for the parts outside the CDR3, the full variable domain is KAGVTQTPRYLIKTRGQQVTLSCSPISGHRSVSWYQQTPGQGLQFLFEYFSETQRNKGNFPGRFSGRQFSNSRSEMNVSTLELGDSALYLCASSLYTAGPGELFFGEGSRLTVL.

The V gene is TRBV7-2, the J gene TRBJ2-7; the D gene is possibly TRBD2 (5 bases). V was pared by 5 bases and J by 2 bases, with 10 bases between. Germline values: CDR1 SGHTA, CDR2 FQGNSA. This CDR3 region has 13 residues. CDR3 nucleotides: TGTGCCAGCAGCCCCCAGCGGACCTACGAGCAGTACTTC. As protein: CASSPQRTYEQYF.

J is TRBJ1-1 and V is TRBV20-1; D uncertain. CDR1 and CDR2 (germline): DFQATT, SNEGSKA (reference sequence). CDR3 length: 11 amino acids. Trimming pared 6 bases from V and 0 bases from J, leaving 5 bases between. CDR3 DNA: TGCAGTGCCCCTATGAACACTGAAGCTTTCTTT. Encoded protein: CSAPMNTEAFF.

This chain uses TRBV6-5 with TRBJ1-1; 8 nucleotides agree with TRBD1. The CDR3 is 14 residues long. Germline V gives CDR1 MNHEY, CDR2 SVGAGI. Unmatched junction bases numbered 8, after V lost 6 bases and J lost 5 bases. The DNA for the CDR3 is TGTGCCAGCAGCAATCGACAGGGGTGGACTGAAGCTTTCTTT. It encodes CASSNRQGWTEAFF.

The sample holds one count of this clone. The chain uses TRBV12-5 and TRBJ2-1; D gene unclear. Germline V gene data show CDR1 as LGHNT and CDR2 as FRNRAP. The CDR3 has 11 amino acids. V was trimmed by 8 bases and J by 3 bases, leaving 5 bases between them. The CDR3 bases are TGTGCTAGTACAATCTACAATGAGCAGTTCTTC. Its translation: CASTIYNEQFF.

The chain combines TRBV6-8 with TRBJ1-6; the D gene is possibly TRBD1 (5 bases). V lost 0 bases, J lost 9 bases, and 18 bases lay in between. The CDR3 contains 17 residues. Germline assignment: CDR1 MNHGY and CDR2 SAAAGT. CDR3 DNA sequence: TGTGCCAGCAGTTACTCCCCAGTGGGGGGAAGTGCTTCACCCCTCCACTTT. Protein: CASSYSPVGGSASPLHF.

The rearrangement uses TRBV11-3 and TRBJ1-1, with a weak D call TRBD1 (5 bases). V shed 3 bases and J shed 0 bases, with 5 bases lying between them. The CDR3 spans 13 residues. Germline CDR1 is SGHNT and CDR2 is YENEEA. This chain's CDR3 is CASSLGLNTEAFF. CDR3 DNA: TGTGCCAGCAGCTTGGGGCTGAACACTGAAGCTTTCTTT.

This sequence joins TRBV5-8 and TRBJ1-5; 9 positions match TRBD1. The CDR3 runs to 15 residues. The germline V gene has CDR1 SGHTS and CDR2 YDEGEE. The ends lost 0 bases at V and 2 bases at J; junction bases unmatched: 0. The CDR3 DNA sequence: TGTGCCAGCAGCTTGGGGACAGGGGGCAATCAGCCCCAGCATTTT. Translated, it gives CASSLGTGGNQPQHF.

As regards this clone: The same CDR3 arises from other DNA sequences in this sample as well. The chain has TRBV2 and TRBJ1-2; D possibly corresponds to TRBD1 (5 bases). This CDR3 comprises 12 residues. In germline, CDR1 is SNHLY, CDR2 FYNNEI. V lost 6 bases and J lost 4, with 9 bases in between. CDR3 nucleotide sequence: TGTGCCAGCAGCGCAGACAGCTATGGCTACACCTTC. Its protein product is CASSADSYGYTF.

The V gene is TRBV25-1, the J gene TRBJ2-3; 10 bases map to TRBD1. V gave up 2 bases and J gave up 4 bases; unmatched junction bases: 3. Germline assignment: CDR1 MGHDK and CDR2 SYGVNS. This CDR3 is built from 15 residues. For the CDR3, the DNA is TGTGCCAGCAGTGAAGCCGGGACAGGGGCAGATACGCAGTATTTT. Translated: CASSEAGTGADTQYF.